The rows below give T cell receptor beta chains drawn from one sample of a study of shared clonotypes between healthy human individuals. Assay used: immunoSEQ multiplex PCR; TCRdb lists only in-frame clones, some missing. This table holds about 700,000 clones, approximately 79% found once. Sequenced material: memory CD4+ T cells sorted from blood. These TCRs come from a woman aged 25-40 years in good health. CDR3s include the opening cysteine and the closing phenylalanine or tryptophan. The order of the fields is V gene, J gene, clone size, D gene, CDR3 DNA, CDR3 protein. A D gene is named only where the DNA matches it firmly. A clone size is listed for some rows: how often the clone was seen (once, few, many), or a class if it is expanded.

>TRBV5-1|TRBJ2-1|NA|TRBD2
TGCGCCAGCAGCCCAGCGGGAACATCCTACAATGAGCAGTTCTTC
CASSPAGTSYNEQFF
>TRBV30|TRBJ1-1|NA|NA
TGTGCCTGGAGTGTCGAACAGGAAGGTTTCTTT
CAWSVEQEGFF
>TRBV7-2|TRBJ2-1|NA|NA
TGTGCCAGCAGCTCAGGCCCCGACAATGAGCAGTTCTTC
CASSSGPDNEQFF
>TRBV18|TRBJ2-7|NA|TRBD1
TGTGCCAGCTCACCATTACAGGGGGACTACGAGCAGTACTTC
CASSPLQGDYEQYF
>TRBV9|TRBJ1-3|once|NA
TGTGCCAGCAGCGTAGCTTTACCGGACTCTGGAAACACCATATATTTT
CASSVALPDSGNTIYF
>TRBV6-6|TRBJ1-4|NA|NA
TGTGCCAGCGGGGAGAACAGGGTAACTAATGAAAAACTGTTTTTT
CASGENRVTNEKLFF
>TRBV2|TRBJ2-2|NA|TRBD1
TGTGCCAGCAGCGGGCAGGGGGTCGGCGGGGAGCTGTTTTTT
CASSGQGVGGELFF
>TRBV6-1|TRBJ2-2|NA|TRBD2
TGTGCCAGCGGGGAGGGAAGGAGCACCGGGGAGCTGTTTTTT
CASGEGRSTGELFF
>TRBV19|TRBJ2-1|NA|NA
TGTGCCAGTAGTATTATCGCCCTTACTTCCTACAATGAGCAGTTCTTC
CASSIIALTSYNEQFF
>TRBV7-6|TRBJ2-6|few|NA
TGTGCCAGCAGCTTAGCGGGGGGATTCTCTGGGGCCAACGTCCTGACTTTC
CASSLAGGFSGANVLTF
>TRBV5-5|TRBJ1-4|once|NA
TGTGCCAGCAGCTCGGGGCCTAATGAAAAACTGTTTTTT
CASSSGPNEKLFF